Presented here are 30 T cell receptor beta chains from one specimen sequenced in a study of blood T cells in healthy people across ages. The authors ran a second PCR of 7 to 11 cycles using a sample-barcoded 5' primer and a J-beta primer mix. TCRdb reprocessed the 5' RACE reads with MiXCR, giving one entry per CDR3 protein. The table lists some 760,000 distinct CDR3 sequences, 20% to 25% of them singletons. The same data also went into a second study, on T cells of mothers and their children.

Source material: blood. The receptors originated from a boy between 5 and 17 years old in good health.

The rearrangement links TRBV29-1 to TRBJ1-1; TRBD1 is a possible D gene (5 bases). V lost 0 bases and J 7 bases, leaving 15 bases between the germline ends. The CDR3 sequence is 14 residues long. Per the germline V gene, CDR1 is SQVTM and CDR2 is ANQGSEA. This CDR3 reads CSVEERNKRGEAFF. CDR3 coding DNA: TGCAGCGTTGAAGAACGCAACAAGAGGGGTGAAGCTTTCTTT.

The rearrangement uses TRBV5-1 and TRBJ2-2, with a possible D match to TRBD2 (5 bases). The CDR3 sequence is 18 residues long. Trimming pared 0 bases from V and 0 bases from J, leaving 15 bases between. CDR1 SGHRS and CDR2 YFSETQ come from the germline V gene. The CDR3 sequence: CASSLVVVTGSNTGELFF. The DNA for the CDR3 is TGCGCCAGCAGCTTGGTGGTGGTGACGGGGTCGAACACCGGGGAGCTGTTTTTT. The full variable domain, rest sourced from reference TRBV5-1 and TRBJ2-2, is KAGVTQTPRYLIKTRGQQVTLSCSPISGHRSVSWYQQTPGQGLQFLFEYFSETQRNKGNFPGRFSGRQFSNSRSEMNVSTLELGDSALYLCASSLVVVTGSNTGELFFGEGSRLTVL.

The chain couples TRBV20-1 to TRBJ2-1; 9 bases are a match to TRBD2. Germline CDR1 is DFQATT and CDR2 is SNEGSKA (reference sequence). V was clipped by 6 bases and J by 4 bases; unmatched bases: 10. The CDR3 length is 15 residues. The CDR3 loop is CSADTGTSQYNEQFF. The CDR3 coding sequence is TGCAGTGCGGACACCGGGACTAGCCAATACAATGAGCAGTTCTTC.

The chain uses TRBV7-8 and TRBJ1-2, with D uncertain. Germline V lookup: CDR1 SGHVS, CDR2 FQNEAQ. The ends were cut back, 4 bases at V and 6 bases at J, with 15 bases in the middle. This CDR3 has 14 amino acids. CDR3 nucleotides: TGTGCCAGCAGCTCCGCGCACGGGGTGAATGGCTACACCTTC. This translates into CASSSAHGVNGYTF.

As DNA, the CDR3 is TGCAGTGCTATCTCGACGGGAGATACGCAGTATTTT. It specifies CSAISTGDTQYF. This chain joins TRBV20-1 and TRBJ2-3; D remains unclear. Germline V gene lookup returns CDR1 DFQATT and CDR2 SNEGSKA (reference sequence). This CDR3 has 12 amino acids. V was trimmed by 4 bases and J by 5 bases, leaving 10 bases between them.

This chain joins TRBV18 and TRBJ2-1; D unclear. The CDR3 has 14 residues. The ends were cut back, 3 bases at V and 3 bases at J, with 9 bases in the middle. Germline loops: CDR1 KGHSH, CDR2 LQKENI. CDR3 in DNA: TGTGCCAGCTCACCGATAGACGGCTACAATGAGCAGTTCTTC. Encoded protein: CASSPIDGYNEQFF.

The J gene is TRBJ2-5, the V gene TRBV10-3; 9 nucleotides match TRBD2. The end of the DNA is better explained by TRBJ2-7, so the J call may be wrong. CDR1 and CDR2 (germline): ENHRY, SYGVKD. The CDR3 totals 15 residues. The chain's CDR3 is CAIKSLAGVLSEQYF. CDR3 bases: TGTGCCATCAAATCCTTAGCGGGAGTTTTGAGCGAGCAGTACTTC.

Turning to this clonotype: This clone may be a read error of a much larger clone one base away. The chain combines TRBV6-1 with TRBJ2-1; 7 bases match TRBD2. V was pared by 1 base and J by 0 bases, with 0 bases of the junction left unmatched. CDR1 and CDR2 (germline): MNHNS, SASEGT. CDR3 length: 15 residues. CDR3 coding DNA: TGTGCCAGCAGTGAAGGGGGGGGCTCCTACAATGAGCAGTTCTTC. This translates into CASSEGGGSYNEQFF.

The chain employs TRBV7-3 and TRBJ2-2; 8 bases match TRBD1. Germline CDR1 is SGHTA and CDR2 is FQGTGA. The CDR3 is 14 amino acids. J lost 6 bases, V lost 7 bases, and 7 bases had no gene match. The CDR3 reads CASTSGQGSGELFF. The CDR3 DNA reads as TGTGCCAGCACTTCCGGACAGGGATCCGGGGAGCTGTTTTTT.

This clonotype was observed a handful of times. The chain couples TRBV10-3 to TRBJ2-2; TRBD1 matches 8 bases. The germline gives CDR1 ENHRY, CDR2 SYGVKD. The CDR3 is 14 amino acids. With V trimmed by 6 bases and J by 3 bases, 3 bases remained unmatched. CDR3 DNA: TGTGCCATCAGCTCACAGGGGGACACCGGGGAGCTGTTTTTT. This gives the protein CAISSQGDTGELFF.

This clonotype was detected a few times. The V and J genes are TRBV27 and TRBJ2-1; weak D call: TRBD2 (6 bases). The CDR3 sequence is 15 residues long. Germline CDR1 and CDR2: MNHEY and SMNVEV (reference sequence). Trimming cost V 6 bases and J 0 bases, with 12 bases left between them. Here the CDR3 DNA reads TGTGCCAGCAGAAGACTAGTAAGCTCCTACAATGAGCAGTTCTTC. This translates into CASRRLVSSYNEQFF.

The J gene is TRBJ2-7, the V gene TRBV20-1; 11 bases match TRBD2. Germline CDR1 DFQATT, CDR2 SNEGSKA (reference sequence). V lost 4 bases and J lost 4; bases outside the gene matches: 12. The CDR3 length is 16 residues. CDR3 in amino acids: CSATRGPTSGSYEQYF. The CDR3 region has the DNA TGCAGTGCTACTCGAGGGCCTACTAGCGGGAGTTACGAGCAGTACTTC.

This clonotype was detected many times. This sequence joins TRBV12-3 or TRBV12-4 and TRBJ2-4; the D is unclear. This CDR3 spans 11 amino acids. Deletions cut 5 bases from V and 9 bases from J, with 8 bases between. This CDR3 reads CASSPGSIQYF. The CDR3 DNA is TGTGCCAGCAGTCCGGGCAGCATTCAGTACTTC.

In its sample, this clonotype was seen a few times. A junction end diverges from the germline sequence, so it may reflect a read error. This chain joins TRBV7-9 and TRBJ2-7, with D perhaps matching TRBD1 or TRBD2 (5 bases each). The CDR3 sequence is 12 residues long. From germline, CDR1 is SEHNR and CDR2 FQNEAQ (reference sequence). The CDR3 DNA reads as TGTGCCGGCAGCTTTGGGGGATACGAGCAGTACTTC. This encodes CAGSFGGYEQYF. Together with reference TRBV7-9 and TRBJ2-7, the CDR3 gives the full variable domain: DTGVSQNPRHKITKRGQNVTFRCDPISEHNRLYWYRQTLGQGPEFLTYFQNEAQLEKSRLLSDRFSAERPKGSFSTLEIQRTEQGDSAMYLCAGSFGGYEQYFGPGTRLTVT.

Turning to this clonotype: An end of the junction does not agree with germline; a read error may underlie this. The V gene is TRBV7-8, the J gene TRBJ2-7, with 10 bases that match TRBD2. The germline gives CDR1 SGHVS, CDR2 FQNEAQ. The CDR3 spans 13 residues. This chain's CDR3 is CASNLAGGYEQYF. The CDR3 nucleotides read TGTGCCAGCAACTTAGCGGGAGGATACGAGCAGTACTTC.

This clonotype has more than one count but fewer than ten. V gene TRBV3-1 combines with J gene TRBJ2-1; D may be TRBD1 (5 bases). Germline V gene sequence: CDR1 LGHDT, CDR2 YNNKEL (reference sequence). This CDR3 comprises 14 residues. V was clipped by 10 bases and J by 6 bases, with 19 bases between them. CDR3 loop: CATSTRQPGNEQFF. CDR3 nucleotides: TGTGCCACCTCGACAAGACAGCCTGGCAATGAGCAGTTCTTC.

The rearrangement joins TRBV9 to TRBJ1-2; D ambiguous. The CDR3 totals 9 residues. V gave up 5 bases and J gave up 9 bases, with 5 bases separating them. Germline V gene lookup returns CDR1 SGDLS and CDR2 YYNGEE. The CDR3 is CASRVCYTF. DNA of the CDR3: TGTGCCAGCAGGGTCTGCTACACCTTC.

This clonotype was picked up a small number of times. The J gene is TRBJ1-1, the V gene TRBV5-1; D remains ambiguous. The germline V and J ends were trimmed by 1 base and 3 bases, with 10 bases remaining between them. The CDR3 is made up of 14 amino acids. Germline CDR1 is SGHRS and CDR2 is YFSETQ. This CDR3 is CASSLYGEDTEAFF. The DNA for the CDR3 is TGCGCCAGCAGCTTGTACGGGGAGGACACTGAAGCTTTCTTT.

The rearrangement joins TRBV10-3 to TRBJ2-4, with D tentatively TRBD1 or TRBD2 (5 bases each). CDR1 ENHRY and CDR2 SYGVKD come from the germline V gene. Trimming removed 2 bases at V and 6 bases at J, with 5 bases between. The CDR3 length is 12 residues. For the CDR3, the DNA is TGTGCCATCAGTGAGGGGGGAAACATTCAGTACTTC. Encoded protein: CAISEGGNIQYF.

The chain couples TRBV12-3 or TRBV12-4 to TRBJ1-5; no reliable D call. V lost 3 bases and J lost 1, with 13 bases in between. CDR3 length equals 16 residues. CDR3: CASSLVGILSNQPQHF. The CDR3 region has the DNA TGTGCCAGCAGTTTGGTTGGCATCTTGAGCAATCAGCCCCAGCATTTT.

This clonotype was recorded at least ten times. This sequence joins TRBV29-1 and TRBJ2-3, with D possibly matching TRBD1 (6 bases). CDR3 size: 12 residues. The germline gives CDR1 SQVTM, CDR2 ANQGSEA. With 3 bases removed from V and 5 bases from J, the gap between germline ends came to 9 bases. The DNA for the CDR3 is TGCAGCGTTGACGAAGGGGGAGATACGCAGTATTTT. This sequence encodes CSVDEGGDTQYF.

This clonotype was recorded once. This rearrangement joins TRBV4-3 to TRBJ2-1, with 10 positions matching TRBD1. The CDR3 loop spans 19 amino acids. In germline, CDR1 is LGHNA, CDR2 YSLEER. V lost 0 bases and J lost 0; bases outside the gene matches: 8. In DNA, the CDR3 is TGCGCCAGCAGCCAAGAGAAGCATGGGACAGGGGACTCCTACAATGAGCAGTTCTTC. Its protein product is CASSQEKHGTGDSYNEQFF.

This clonotype was detected only a few times. In nucleotides, the CDR3 is TGTGCCAGCAGCTTAAGAGACTATGGGACCCAGTACTTC. Protein sequence: CASSLRDYGTQYF. The chain employs TRBV7-2 and TRBJ2-5; perhaps TRBD2 as D (5 bases). Trimming removed 2 bases from V and 7 bases from J, with 11 bases in between. Germline V gene lookup returns CDR1 SGHTA and CDR2 FQGNSA. CDR3 length equals 13 residues.

This clonotype was counted only a few times. The chain uses TRBV19 and TRBJ2-7; 7 bases are a match to TRBD1. Germline CDR1 LNHDA, CDR2 SQIVND (reference sequence). This CDR3 contains 13 residues. The junction had 3 bases not matched to a gene; V was cut back by 4 bases and J by 3 bases. The CDR3 loop reads CASSTWDSYEQYF. The CDR3 nucleotides are TGTGCCAGTAGTACTTGGGACAGCTACGAGCAGTACTTC.

The rearrangement joins TRBV24-1 to TRBJ1-2, with TRBD1 as a possible D gene (5 bases). Germline V gene data show CDR1 as KGHDR and CDR2 as SFDVKD. Trimming cost V 3 bases and J 4 bases, with 11 bases left between them. The CDR3 is 14 amino acids. Written as DNA, the CDR3 is TGTGCCACCAGTGATCCGGACATCGCCTATGGCTACACCTTC. This encodes CATSDPDIAYGYTF.

Only one count was recorded for this clonotype. This chain connects TRBV5-1 to TRBJ1-4; a weak D match, TRBD1 (6 bases). The germline V and J ends were trimmed by 0 bases and 3 bases, with 12 bases remaining between them. The CDR3 loop spans 16 amino acids. Germline V gives CDR1 SGHRS, CDR2 YFSETQ. CDR3 DNA sequence: TGCGCCAGCAGCTTGGAGGGGGGCGCCTCTAATGAAAAACTGTTTTTT. It specifies CASSLEGGASNEKLFF.

There are a few counts of this clonotype. The chain is built from TRBV6-2 or TRBV6-3 and TRBJ2-5; a possible D gene is TRBD2 (6 bases). The J call could be wrong; TRBJ2-1 is a better fit for the DNA end. The CDR3 is 14 residues long. Germline V CDR1 and CDR2: MNHEY, SVGEGT. The CDR3 DNA reads TGTGCCAGCAGGAAACCCGGGACTCCCAATGAGCAGTTCTTC. Encoded protein: CASRKPGTPNEQFF.

The chain employs TRBV10-3 and TRBJ2-5; 15 nucleotides agree with TRBD2. With 6 bases clipped from V and 3 bases from J, the junction kept 14 bases outside the gene matches. The CDR3 is made up of 19 amino acids. Germline CDR1 and CDR2: ENHRY and SYGVKD. The CDR3 reads CAIRSGLAGGGGGKETQYF. The CDR3 nucleotides are TGTGCCATCAGATCGGGACTAGCGGGAGGAGGTGGTGGAAAAGAGACCCAGTACTTC.

This clonotype was detected only a few times. V and J are TRBV29-1 and TRBJ1-1; 7 positions agree with TRBD1. The V and J ends lost 7 bases and 3 bases, in that order; junction bases with no gene match: 8. The CDR3 is 13 amino acids. The V gene's germline CDR1 is SQVTM and CDR2 ANQGSEA. The CDR3 DNA follows: TGCAGCGCCACCTATGACAGGGACACTGAAGCTTTCTTT. As protein: CSATYDRDTEAFF.

The chain is built from TRBV12-5 and TRBJ2-1, with 10 bases aligning to TRBD2. The CDR3 has 15 amino acids. CDR1 LGHNT and CDR2 FRNRAP come from the germline V gene. J lost 8 bases, V lost 4 bases, and 8 bases had no gene match. The CDR3 sequence: CASGSVAGGRHEQFF. CDR3 nucleotides: TGTGCTAGTGGTTCGGTAGCGGGGGGTAGGCATGAGCAGTTCTTC.